This paragraph reports one TCR beta chain. Its antigen is undetermined. Researchers ran the PCR with 60 Vbeta and 13 Jbeta primers. Assay used: immunoSEQ multiplex PCR; TCRdb lists only in-frame clones, some missing. The table shows 250,000 to 350,000 clones, with over 85% occurring only once. This sample was included in a study of cytomegalovirus exposure and HLA in healthy donors. Study overall: Of the donors genotyped, several hundred in all, 80% to 85% fell in the Caucasian-associated ancestry cluster. General study findings and limits: In an earlier analysis, most TCR beta V segments were productive about 87% or about 30% of the time. Rates of TCR association differed by HLA locus in a later analysis, with DRB1 highest and HLA-C lowest.

Healthy bone marrow donors supplied every sample. CDR3 length: 18 amino acids. Trimming removed 4 bases at V and 4 bases at J, with 25 bases between. CDR1 MGHRA and CDR2 YSYEKL come from the germline V gene. The receptor was derived from a woman under 30 in good health and CMV-seronegative. Sample: PBMCs. The J gene is TRBJ1-2, the V gene TRBV4-1; weak D call: TRBD1 (6 bases). CDR3 residues: CASSREGPQGGSSYGYTF. In nucleotides, the CDR3 is TGCGCCAGCAGCCGCGAGGGACCACAGGGTGGGTCCAGCTATGGCTACACCTTC.